Presented here are 8 T cell receptor beta chains from one specimen sequenced in a study of beta chain features in type 1 diabetes. Whole-study results and caveats: Researchers report that Type 1 diabetes patients had moderately but significantly shorter TCRB CDR3s across all four CD4+ subsets.

Which antigens these TCRs recognize remains unknown. Reverse transcribing all isolated RNA meant expressed TCRB transcripts were sequenced. Produced via immunoSEQ multiplex PCR; TCRdb's table is partial and in-frame only. The sample lists 300,000 to 400,000 clones; about 10% were seen once. Input material: central memory CD4+ T cells from blood. The receptors shown here come from a man younger than 40 with type 1 diabetes.

This clone was recorded a few times. This chain connects TRBV4-1 to TRBJ1-5, with D maybe TRBD1 (5 bases). CDR1 MGHRA and CDR2 YSYEKL come from the germline V gene. There are 15 residues in the CDR3. Trimming shortened V by 1 base and J by 3 bases, and 10 bases separated the two germline ends. CDR3 in DNA: TGCGCCAGCAGCCAAGGACCGACAGTCAATCAGCCCCAGCATTTT. It is translated as CASSQGPTVNQPQHF.

This rearrangement joins TRBV6-5 to TRBJ2-3; TRBD1 matches 8 bases. Germline V gene data show CDR1 as MNHEY and CDR2 as SVGAGI. This CDR3 contains 15 residues. V was pared by 5 bases and J by 1 base, with 5 bases of the junction left unmatched. The CDR3 sequence is CASSAPDRGTDTQYF. CDR3 DNA sequence: TGTGCCAGCAGTGCCCCGGACAGGGGCACAGATACGCAGTATTTT.

With regard to this clone: At one of its ends the junction is not consistent with the germline gene, which may arise from a read error. V is TRBV7-2 and J is TRBJ2-2, with a possible D match to TRBD2 (5 bases). CDR3 length equals 16 residues. Germline V gene sequence: CDR1 SGHTA, CDR2 FQGNSA. CDR3 DNA: TGCGCCAGCAGCCAAGAGGGAAGGGCATCCGCCGGGGAGCTGTTTTTT. Translating gives CASSQEGRASAGELFF.

This clone appeared a few times. This chain links TRBV5-4 with TRBJ2-3; D tentatively fits TRBD1 or TRBD2 (5 bases each). CDR3 length equals 15 residues. Per the germline V gene, CDR1 is SGHNT and CDR2 is YYREEE (reference sequence). V was cut by 2 bases and J by 1 base, with 11 bases left in between. The CDR3 region is CASSLKGPGTDTQYF. The CDR3 nucleotides are TGTGCCAGCAGCTTAAAGGGACCTGGCACAGATACGCAGTATTTT.

The sample holds a few counts of this clone. V gene TRBV7-8 combines with J gene TRBJ2-3; D may be TRBD2 (6 bases). Germline V gene sequence: CDR1 SGHVS, CDR2 FQNEAQ. This CDR3 spans 13 amino acids. Trimming removed 4 bases at V and 2 bases at J, with 7 bases between. In DNA, the CDR3 is TGTGCCAGCAGCTGGGACTCCACAGATACGCAGTATTTT. It encodes CASSWDSTDTQYF.

There are a few counts of this clone. V usage is TRBV7-2 and J usage is TRBJ2-1; a possible D gene is TRBD2 (5 bases). V shed 5 bases and J shed 10 bases, with 24 bases lying between them. The CDR3 has 16 amino acids. Germline lookup yields CDR1 SGHTA and CDR2 FQGNSA. The CDR3 DNA sequence: TGTGCCAGCAGCACGGAACTCCTAACTAGTTCCAGGGAGCAGTTCTTC. The encoded protein is CASSTELLTSSREQFF. Variable domain in full (rest from reference TRBV7-2 and TRBJ2-1): GAGVSQSPSNKVTEKGKDVELRCDPISGHTALYWYRQSLGQGLEFLIYFQGNSAPDKSGLPSDRFSAERTGGSVSTLTIQRTQQEDSAVYLCASSTELLTSSREQFFGPGTRLTVL.

This clone occurred many times. This chain connects TRBV7-9 to TRBJ2-1, with unresolved D. The CDR3 runs 12 residues. The germline gives CDR1 SEHNR, CDR2 FQNEAQ (reference sequence). Between the trimmed V and J ends, which lost 4 bases and 2 bases, there was a span of 3 bases. CDR3 sequence: CASSWPYNEQFF. The CDR3 DNA is TGTGCCAGCAGCTGGCCCTACAATGAGCAGTTCTTC.

This chain joins TRBV6-6 and TRBJ1-1; 9 nucleotides agree with TRBD1. CDR1 and CDR2 from the germline V gene are MNHNY and SVGAGI (reference sequence). V lost 6 bases and J lost 1; bases outside the gene matches: 3. CDR3 length equals 14 residues. In DNA, the CDR3 is TGTGCCAGCAGAAGGACAGGGGCGAACACTGAAGCTTTCTTT. This gives the protein CASRRTGANTEAFF.